These 4 T cell receptor beta chains were all obtained from the same sample, sequenced in a study of graft-versus-host responses after intestinal transplantation. Clones were read by immunoSEQ multiplex PCR, and TCRdb kept only the in-frame ones, dropping some. The repertoire includes around 3,000 clones, around 76% of them detected once, and around 10% sits in the top ten. From the graft tissue, intraepithelial and lamina propria lymphocytes were released through processing. Sequencing used ileum tissue, obtained about 5 and 7 days after intestinal transplantation. The receptors shown here come from a human patient who received an intestinal transplant, so some T cells may come from the graft donor.

V usage is TRBV15 and J usage is TRBJ2-1; D perhaps matches TRBD1 (5 bases). Trimming shortened V by 2 bases and J by 0 bases, and 14 bases separated the two germline ends. CDR1 is LNHNV and CDR2 is YYDKDF in the germline V gene (reference sequence). This CDR3 is 17 amino acids long. CDR3 residues: CATSRSNYRNSYNEQFF. CDR3 bases: TGTGCCACCAGCAGATCGAATTACAGGAACTCCTACAATGAGCAGTTCTTC.

V gene TRBV7-9 combines with J gene TRBJ2-3; TRBD2 might be the D (6 bases). The V and J ends lost 7 bases and 5 bases respectively, with 13 bases between them. The germline gives CDR1 SEHNR, CDR2 FQNEAQ (reference sequence). CDR3 size: 13 residues. The CDR3 bases are TGTGCCAGCAAGGGGACTGGCGGAGATACGCAGTATTTT. It encodes CASKGTGGDTQYF.

This CDR3 is CASKGASTGIRVGTNEKLFF. The CDR3 DNA reads TGTGCCAGTAAGGGGGCATCGACAGGGATCAGGGTCGGAACTAATGAAAAACTGTTTTTT. V and J are TRBV19 and TRBJ1-4, with 7 bases identical to TRBD1. In germline, CDR1 is LNHDA, CDR2 SQIVND (reference sequence). This CDR3 contains 20 residues. J was trimmed by 1 base and V by 7 bases; bases with no gene match: 21.

The table lists this clone with a few counts. The chain combines TRBV7-6 with TRBJ2-2; 13 bases map to TRBD2. The CDR3 totals 16 residues. Germline CDR1 reads SGHVS; CDR2 reads FNYEAQ. V shed 5 bases and J 5 bases; nucleotides not matched to a gene: 5. The CDR3 loop reads CASSPGLAGVTGELFF. The CDR3 nucleotides read TGTGCCAGCAGCCCAGGACTAGCGGGAGTGACCGGGGAGCTGTTTTTT.